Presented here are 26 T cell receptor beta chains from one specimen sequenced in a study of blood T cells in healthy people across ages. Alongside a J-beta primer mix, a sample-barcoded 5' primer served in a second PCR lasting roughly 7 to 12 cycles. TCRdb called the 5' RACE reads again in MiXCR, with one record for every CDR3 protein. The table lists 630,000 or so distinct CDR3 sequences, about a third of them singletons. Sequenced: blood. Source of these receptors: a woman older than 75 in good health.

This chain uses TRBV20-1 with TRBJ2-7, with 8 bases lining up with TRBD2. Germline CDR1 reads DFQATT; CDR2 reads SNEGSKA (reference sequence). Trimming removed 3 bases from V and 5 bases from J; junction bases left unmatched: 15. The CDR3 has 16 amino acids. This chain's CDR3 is CSARTELAGTLDEQYF. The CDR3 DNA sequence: TGCAGTGCTAGGACGGAGCTAGCGGGCACCCTAGACGAGCAGTACTTC.

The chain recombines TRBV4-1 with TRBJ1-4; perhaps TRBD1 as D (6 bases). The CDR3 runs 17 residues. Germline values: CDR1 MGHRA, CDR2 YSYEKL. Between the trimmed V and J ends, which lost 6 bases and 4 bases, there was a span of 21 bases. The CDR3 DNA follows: TGCGCCAGCAGGCGCGTAAGCGGGAGACAGGATAATGAAAAACTGTTTTTT. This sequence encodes CASRRVSGRQDNEKLFF.

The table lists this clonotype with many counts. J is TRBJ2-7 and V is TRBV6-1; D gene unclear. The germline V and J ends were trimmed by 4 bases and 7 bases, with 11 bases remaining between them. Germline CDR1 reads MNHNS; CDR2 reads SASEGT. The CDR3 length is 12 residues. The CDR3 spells CASSGSTQEQYF. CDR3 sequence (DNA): TGTGCCAGCAGTGGATCAACCCAAGAGCAGTACTTC.

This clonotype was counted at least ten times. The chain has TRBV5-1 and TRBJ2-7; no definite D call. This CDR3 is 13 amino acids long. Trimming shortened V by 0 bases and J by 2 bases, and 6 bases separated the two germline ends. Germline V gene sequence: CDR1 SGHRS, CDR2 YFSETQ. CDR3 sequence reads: CASSLGRPYEQYF. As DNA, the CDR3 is TGCGCCAGCAGCTTGGGTAGGCCCTACGAGCAGTACTTC. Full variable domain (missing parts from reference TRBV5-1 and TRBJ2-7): KAGVTQTPRYLIKTRGQQVTLSCSPISGHRSVSWYQQTPGQGLQFLFEYFSETQRNKGNFPGRFSGRQFSNSRSEMNVSTLELGDSALYLCASSLGRPYEQYFGPGTRLTVT.

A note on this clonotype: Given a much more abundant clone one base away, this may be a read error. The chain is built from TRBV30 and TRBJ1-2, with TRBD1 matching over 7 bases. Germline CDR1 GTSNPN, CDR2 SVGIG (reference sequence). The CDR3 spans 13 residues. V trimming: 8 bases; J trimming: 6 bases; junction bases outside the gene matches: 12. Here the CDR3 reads CARTFDRDHGYTF. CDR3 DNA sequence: TGTGCCCGGACCTTCGACAGGGACCATGGCTACACCTTC.

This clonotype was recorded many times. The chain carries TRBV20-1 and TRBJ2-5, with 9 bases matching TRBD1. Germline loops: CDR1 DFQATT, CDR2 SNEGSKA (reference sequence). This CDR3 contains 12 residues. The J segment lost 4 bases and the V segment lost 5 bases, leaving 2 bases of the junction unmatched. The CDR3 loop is CSAADRGETQYF. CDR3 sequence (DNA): TGCAGTGCTGCGGACAGGGGAGAGACCCAGTACTTC.

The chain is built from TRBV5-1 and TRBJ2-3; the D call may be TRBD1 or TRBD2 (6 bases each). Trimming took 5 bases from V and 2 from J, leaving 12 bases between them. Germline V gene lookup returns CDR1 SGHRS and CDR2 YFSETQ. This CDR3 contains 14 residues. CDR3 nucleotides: TGCGCCAGCAGTAAGGGGGGCCCCACAGATACGCAGTATTTT. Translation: CASSKGGPTDTQYF.

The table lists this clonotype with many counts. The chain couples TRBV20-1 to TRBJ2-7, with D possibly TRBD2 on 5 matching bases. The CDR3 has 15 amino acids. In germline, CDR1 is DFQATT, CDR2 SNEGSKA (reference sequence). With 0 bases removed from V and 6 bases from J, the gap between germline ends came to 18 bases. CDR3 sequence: CSARDPTGKLGEQYF. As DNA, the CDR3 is TGCAGTGCTAGAGATCCTACCGGGAAATTGGGCGAGCAGTACTTC.

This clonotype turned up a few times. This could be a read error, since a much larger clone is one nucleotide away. The CDR3 nucleotides are TGTGCCGGCAGTTTTGGGGGCAGCTCCTTTGGCTACACCTTC. The encoded protein is CAGSFGGSSFGYTF. The chain is built from TRBV12-3 or TRBV12-4 and TRBJ1-2, with TRBD1 as a possible D gene (6 bases). This CDR3 has 14 amino acids.

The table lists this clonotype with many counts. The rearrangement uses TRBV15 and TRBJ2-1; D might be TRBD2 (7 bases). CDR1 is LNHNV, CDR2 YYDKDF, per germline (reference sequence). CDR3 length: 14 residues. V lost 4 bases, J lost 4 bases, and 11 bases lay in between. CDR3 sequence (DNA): TGTGCCACCAGCACGCGGGGGCCTTACAATGAGCAGTTCTTC. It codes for CATSTRGPYNEQFF. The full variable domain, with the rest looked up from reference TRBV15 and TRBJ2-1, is DAMVIQNPRYQVTQFGKPVTLSCSQTLNHNVMYWYQQKSSQAPKLLFHYYDKDFNNEADTPDNFQSRRPNTSFCFLDIRSPGLGDTAMYLCATSTRGPYNEQFFGPGTRLTVL.

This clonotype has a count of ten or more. In nucleotides, the CDR3 is TGTGCCAGCAGTTCGGCCGGGCACTATGGCTACACCTTC. This encodes CASSSAGHYGYTF. The rearrangement uses TRBV12-3 or TRBV12-4 and TRBJ1-2; D remains ambiguous. Trimming cost V 4 bases and J 3 bases, with 9 bases left between them. The CDR3 extends over 13 amino acids.

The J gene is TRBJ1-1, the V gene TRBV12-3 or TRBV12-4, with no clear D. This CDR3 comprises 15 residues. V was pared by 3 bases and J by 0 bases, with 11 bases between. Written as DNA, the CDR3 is TGTGCCAGCAGTTTTTATAGTACAATGAACACTGAAGCTTTCTTT. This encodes CASSFYSTMNTEAFF.

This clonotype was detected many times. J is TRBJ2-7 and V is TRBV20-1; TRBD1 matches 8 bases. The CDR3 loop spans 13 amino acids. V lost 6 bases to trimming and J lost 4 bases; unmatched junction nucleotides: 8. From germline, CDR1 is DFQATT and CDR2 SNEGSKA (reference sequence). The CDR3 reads CSAPDRDPYEQYF. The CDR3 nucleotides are TGCAGTGCCCCGGACAGGGATCCGTACGAGCAGTACTTC.

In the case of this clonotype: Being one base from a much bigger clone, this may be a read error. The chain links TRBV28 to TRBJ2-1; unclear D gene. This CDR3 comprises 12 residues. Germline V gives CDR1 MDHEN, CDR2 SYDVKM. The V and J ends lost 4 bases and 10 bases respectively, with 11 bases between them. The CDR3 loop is CASSSEPYEQFF. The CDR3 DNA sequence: TGTGCCAGCAGTTCGGAACCCTACGAGCAGTTCTTC.

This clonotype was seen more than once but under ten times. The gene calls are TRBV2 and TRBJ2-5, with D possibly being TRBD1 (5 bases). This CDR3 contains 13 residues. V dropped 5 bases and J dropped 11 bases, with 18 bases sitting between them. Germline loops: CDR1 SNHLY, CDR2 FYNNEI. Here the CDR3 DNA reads TGTGCCAGCAGTAGAGACAGCCTCGTTGCGCAGTACTTC. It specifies CASSRDSLVAQYF.

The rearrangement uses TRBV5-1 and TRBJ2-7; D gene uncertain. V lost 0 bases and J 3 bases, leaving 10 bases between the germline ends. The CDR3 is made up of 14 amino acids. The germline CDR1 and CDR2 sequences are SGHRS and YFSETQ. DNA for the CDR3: TGCGCCAGCAGCTTGGGAGTTCCCATCTACGAGCAGTACTTC. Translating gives CASSLGVPIYEQYF.

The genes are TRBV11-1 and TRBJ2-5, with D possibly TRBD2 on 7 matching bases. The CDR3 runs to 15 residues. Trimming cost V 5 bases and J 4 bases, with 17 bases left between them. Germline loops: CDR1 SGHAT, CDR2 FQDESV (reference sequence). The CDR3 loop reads CASSGGAVFGETQYF. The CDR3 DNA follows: TGTGCCAGCAGCGGGGGGGCCGTCTTTGGAGAGACCCAGTACTTC. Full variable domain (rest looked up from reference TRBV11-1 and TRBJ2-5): EAEVAQSPRYKITEKSQAVAFWCDPISGHATLYWYRQILGQGPELLVQFQDESVVDDSQLPKDRFSAERLKGVDSTLKIQPAELGDSAMYLCASSGGAVFGETQYFGPGTRLLVL.

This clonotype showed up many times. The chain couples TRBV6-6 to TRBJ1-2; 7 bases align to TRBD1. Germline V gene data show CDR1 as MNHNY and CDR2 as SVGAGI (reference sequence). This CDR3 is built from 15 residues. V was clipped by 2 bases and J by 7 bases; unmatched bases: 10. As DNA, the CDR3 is TGTGCCAGCAGTTACGGGTCGACAGGGACAAGTGGCTACACCTTC. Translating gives CASSYGSTGTSGYTF.

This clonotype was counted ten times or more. This CDR3 is CASSLLAGGREQYF. The CDR3, as DNA: TGTGCCAGCAGCCTACTAGCGGGGGGGCGGGAGCAGTACTTC. This rearrangement joins TRBV7-2 to TRBJ2-7, with TRBD2 matching over 13 bases. CDR3 length: 14 amino acids. The trim removed 5 bases at V and 7 bases at J, leaving 5 bases unmatched. Germline loops: CDR1 SGHTA, CDR2 FQGNSA.

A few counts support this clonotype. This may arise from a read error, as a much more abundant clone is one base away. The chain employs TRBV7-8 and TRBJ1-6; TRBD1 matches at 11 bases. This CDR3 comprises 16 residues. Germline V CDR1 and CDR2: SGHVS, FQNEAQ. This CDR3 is CASSLRTGGDNSPPHF. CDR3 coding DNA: TGTGCCAGCAGCTTACGGACAGGGGGCGACAATTCACCCCCCCACTTT. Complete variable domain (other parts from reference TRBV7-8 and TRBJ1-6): GAGVSQSPRYKVAKRGQDVALRCDPISGHVSLFWYQQALGQGPEFLTYFQNEAQLDKSGLPSDRFFAERPEGSVSTLKIQRTQQEDSAVYLCASSLRTGGDNSPPHFGNGTRLTVT.

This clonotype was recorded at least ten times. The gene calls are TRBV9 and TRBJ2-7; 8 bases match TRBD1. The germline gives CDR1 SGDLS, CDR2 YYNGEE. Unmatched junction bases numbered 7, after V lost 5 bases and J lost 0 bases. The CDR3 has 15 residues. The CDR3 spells CASSISGGVSYEQYF. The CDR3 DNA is TGTGCCAGCAGTATTTCAGGGGGCGTCTCCTACGAGCAGTACTTC. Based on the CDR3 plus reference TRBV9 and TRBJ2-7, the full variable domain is DSGVTQTPKHLITATGQRVTLRCSPRSGDLSVYWYQQSLDQGLQFLIQYYNGEERAKGNILERFSAQQFPDLHSELNLSSLELGDSALYFCASSISGGVSYEQYFGPGTRLTVT.

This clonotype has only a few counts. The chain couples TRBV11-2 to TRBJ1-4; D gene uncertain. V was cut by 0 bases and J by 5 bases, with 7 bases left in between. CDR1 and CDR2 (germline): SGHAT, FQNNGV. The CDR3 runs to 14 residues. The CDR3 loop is CASSLDSANEKLFF. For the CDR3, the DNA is TGTGCCAGCAGCTTAGACAGCGCGAATGAAAAACTGTTTTTT. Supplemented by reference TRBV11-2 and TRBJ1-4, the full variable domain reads EAGVAQSPRYKIIEKRQSVAFWCNPISGHATLYWYQQILGQGPKLLIQFQNNGVVDDSQLPKDRFSAERLKGVDSTLKIQPAKLEDSAVYLCASSLDSANEKLFFGSGTQLSVL.

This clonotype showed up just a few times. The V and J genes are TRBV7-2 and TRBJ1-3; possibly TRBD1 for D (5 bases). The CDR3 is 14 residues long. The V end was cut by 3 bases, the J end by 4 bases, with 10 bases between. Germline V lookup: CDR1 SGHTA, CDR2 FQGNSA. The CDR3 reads CASSLDGQGNTIYF. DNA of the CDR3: TGTGCCAGCAGCTTGGACGGACAAGGAAACACCATATATTTT.

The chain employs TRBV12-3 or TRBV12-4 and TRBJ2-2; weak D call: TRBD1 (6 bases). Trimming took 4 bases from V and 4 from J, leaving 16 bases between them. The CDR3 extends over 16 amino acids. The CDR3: CASSYPQGTGTGELFF. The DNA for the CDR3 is TGTGCCAGCAGTTACCCACAGGGAACGGGCACCGGGGAGCTGTTTTTT.

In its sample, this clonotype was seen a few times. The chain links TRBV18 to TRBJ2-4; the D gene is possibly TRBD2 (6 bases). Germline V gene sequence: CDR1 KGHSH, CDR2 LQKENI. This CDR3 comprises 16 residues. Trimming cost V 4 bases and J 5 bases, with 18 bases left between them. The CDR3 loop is CASSLRRGGIQNIQYF. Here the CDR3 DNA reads TGTGCCAGCTCACTTCGACGTGGGGGGATCCAAAACATTCAGTACTTC.

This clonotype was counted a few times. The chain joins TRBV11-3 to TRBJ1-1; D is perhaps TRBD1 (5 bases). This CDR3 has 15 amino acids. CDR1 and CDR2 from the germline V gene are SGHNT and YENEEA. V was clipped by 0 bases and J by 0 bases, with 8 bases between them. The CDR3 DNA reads TGTGCCAGCAGCTTAGACGGACACCTGAACACTGAAGCTTTCTTT. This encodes CASSLDGHLNTEAFF. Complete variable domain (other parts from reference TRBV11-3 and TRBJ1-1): EAGVVQSPRYKIIEKKQPVAFWCNPISGHNTLYWYLQNLGQGPELLIRYENEEAVDDSQLPKDRFSAERLKGVDSTLKIQPAELGDSAVYLCASSLDGHLNTEAFFGQGTRLTVV.